This TCR beta chain was profiled in a study of blood T cell repertoires in COVID-19. The data were produced by immunoSEQ multiplex PCR, yet TCRdb's version contains in-frame clones alone and is incomplete. This table has tens of thousands of clones, roughly four fifths appearing once. V was pared by 1 base and J by 4 bases, with 13 bases between. Per germline, CDR1 LGHDT and CDR2 YNNKEL (reference sequence). The CDR3 loop spans 15 amino acids. The specimen was peripheral blood. The rearrangement joins TRBV3-1 (or the pseudogene TRBV3-2) to TRBJ1-2, with D tentatively TRBD1 (6 bases). This TCR came from a human donor in a cohort sampled during active COVID-19. The CDR3 spells CASSQGGTNPYGYTF. DNA of the CDR3: TGTGCCAGCAGCCAAGGGGGGACAAATCCCTATGGCTACACCTTC.